This entry lists 9 T cell receptor beta chains sequenced from one sample in a study of blood T cell repertoires in COVID-19 (dated by TCRdb to the early 2020s). Receptors were amplified or captured by the immunoSEQ multiplex PCR assay. As stored in TCRdb, this immuneACCESS dataset retains in-frame rearrangements with V and J assigned. A fraction of the clones does not appear; measured against another copy, unresolved V genes explain less than half of the discrepancy, and the remainder lacks a known reason. This sample holds under 80,000 clones; approximately 78% were observed only once. Of the sample, 4% to 5.5% is held by the ten largest clones. Sequencing input: peripheral blood. Source of these receptors: a woman aged 80 or over with active or convalescent COVID-19.

The chain recombines TRBV5-1 with TRBJ1-6; TRBD1 agrees at 9 bases. This CDR3 region has 16 residues. V lost 4 bases and J lost 7; bases outside the gene matches: 9. Germline loops: CDR1 SGHRS, CDR2 YFSETQ. CDR3 residues: CASSPKGGTGNSPLHF. CDR3 DNA sequence: TGCGCCAGCAGCCCAAAAGGCGGGACAGGGAATTCACCCCTCCACTTT.

This clone was picked up a small number of times. The rearrangement links TRBV9 to TRBJ2-2, with a weak D call TRBD1 (6 bases). V shed 4 bases and J shed 1 base, with 11 bases lying between them. CDR1 is SGDLS, CDR2 YYNGEE, per germline. The CDR3 covers 15 residues. The CDR3 sequence: CASSPMGQNTGELFF. The DNA for the CDR3 is TGTGCCAGCAGCCCCATGGGACAGAACACCGGGGAGCTGTTTTTT.

This clone turned up a few times. V usage is TRBV7-2 and J usage is TRBJ1-1, with a possible D match to TRBD1 (5 bases). This CDR3 has 14 amino acids. From germline, CDR1 is SGHTA and CDR2 FQGNSA. Between the trimmed V and J ends, which lost 1 base and 4 bases, there was a span of 10 bases. This chain's CDR3 is CASSLDLRATEAFF. The CDR3 nucleotides read TGTGCCAGCAGCTTAGATCTCAGGGCCACTGAAGCTTTCTTT.

The V and J genes are TRBV7-9 and TRBJ2-5; TRBD1 aligns across 9 bases. Trimming removed 6 bases from V and 4 bases from J; junction bases left unmatched: 9. The CDR3 has 15 residues. The V gene's germline CDR1 is SEHNR and CDR2 FQNEAQ (reference sequence). The CDR3 region is CASRDKQGARETQYF. The CDR3 DNA reads as TGTGCCAGCAGGGATAAACAGGGGGCCCGAGAGACCCAGTACTTC.

V is TRBV24-1 and J is TRBJ2-3; 13 bases are shared with TRBD2. Trimming removed 3 bases from V and 3 bases from J; junction bases left unmatched: 5. The CDR3 has 17 residues. Germline CDR1 and CDR2: KGHDR and SFDVKD. CDR3 amino acids: CATSDRTSGRETDTQYF. CDR3 sequence (DNA): TGTGCCACCAGTGATAGAACTAGCGGGAGGGAGACAGATACGCAGTATTTT.

The table lists this clone with a few counts. The V call is TRBV7-2, the J call TRBJ1-5; D gene ambiguous. The V gene lost 1 base and the J gene lost 2 bases, with 12 bases spanning the gap. Per germline, CDR1 SGHTA and CDR2 FQGNSA. The CDR3 length is 16 residues. The chain's CDR3 is CASSLDSPGGNQPQHF. The CDR3, as DNA: TGTGCCAGCAGCTTAGACTCGCCGGGTGGCAATCAGCCCCAGCATTTT.

The table lists this clone with a count of one. CDR3 bases: TGTGCCAGCAGCCAAGAAAGACGGGGTACGGGGGGGATAGAGACCCAGTACTTC. Translated, it gives CASSQERRGTGGIETQYF. The V and J genes are TRBV3-1 (or the pseudogene TRBV3-2) and TRBJ2-5; 8 nucleotides align to TRBD2. The CDR3 spans 18 residues. With 0 bases clipped from V and 4 bases from J, the junction kept 13 bases outside the gene matches. Germline-derived CDR1 and CDR2 are LGHDT and YNNKEL (reference sequence).

The V and J genes are TRBV28 and TRBJ1-5; the match to TRBD1 covers 7 bases. Trimming at V came to 6 bases and at J to 1 base, leaving 3 bases not matched to a gene. Germline CDR1 is MDHEN and CDR2 is SYDVKM. The CDR3 loop spans 14 amino acids. In nucleotides, the CDR3 is TGTGCCAGCAGCTTGGGACAGAGCAATCAGCCCCAGCATTTT. This translates into CASSLGQSNQPQHF.

A word on this clone: Compared with germline, one end of the junction differs, possibly owing to a read error. The V gene is TRBV6-6, the J gene TRBJ1-6; 9 nucleotides align to TRBD1. This CDR3 spans 19 amino acids. Per germline, CDR1 MNHNY and CDR2 SVGAGI (reference sequence). The CDR3 region has the DNA TGTGCCGGCAGTCGACAGGGGGGATTCTTGAGCTCCTATAATTCACCCCTCCACTTT. It yields the protein CAGSRQGGFLSSYNSPLHF.